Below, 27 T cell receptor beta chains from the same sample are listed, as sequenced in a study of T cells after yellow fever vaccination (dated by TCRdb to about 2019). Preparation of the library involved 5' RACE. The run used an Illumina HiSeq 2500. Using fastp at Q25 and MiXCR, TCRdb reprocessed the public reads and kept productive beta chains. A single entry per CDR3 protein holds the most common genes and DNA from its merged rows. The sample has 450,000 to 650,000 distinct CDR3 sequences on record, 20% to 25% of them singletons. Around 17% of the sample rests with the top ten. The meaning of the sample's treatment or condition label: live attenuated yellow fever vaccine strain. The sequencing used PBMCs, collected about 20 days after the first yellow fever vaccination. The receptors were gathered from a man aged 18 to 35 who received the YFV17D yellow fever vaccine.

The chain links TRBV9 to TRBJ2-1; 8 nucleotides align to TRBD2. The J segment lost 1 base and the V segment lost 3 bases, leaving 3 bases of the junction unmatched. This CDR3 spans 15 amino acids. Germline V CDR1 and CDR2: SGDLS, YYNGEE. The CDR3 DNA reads TGTGCCAGCAGCGGTAGCGGGGTATCCTACAATGAGCAGTTCTTC. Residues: CASSGSGVSYNEQFF. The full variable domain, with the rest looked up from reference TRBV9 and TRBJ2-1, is DSGVTQTPKHLITATGQRVTLRCSPRSGDLSVYWYQQSLDQGLQFLIQYYNGEERAKGNILERFSAQQFPDLHSELNLSSLELGDSALYFCASSGSGVSYNEQFFGPGTRLTVL.

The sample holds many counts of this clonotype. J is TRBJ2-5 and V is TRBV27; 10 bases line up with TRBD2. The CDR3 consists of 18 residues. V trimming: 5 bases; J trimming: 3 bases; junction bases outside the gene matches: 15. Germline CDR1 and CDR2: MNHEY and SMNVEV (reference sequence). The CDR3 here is CASSGRGLAVFDKETQYF. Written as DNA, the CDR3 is TGTGCCAGCAGTGGTCGAGGACTAGCGGTTTTTGATAAAGAGACCCAGTACTTC.

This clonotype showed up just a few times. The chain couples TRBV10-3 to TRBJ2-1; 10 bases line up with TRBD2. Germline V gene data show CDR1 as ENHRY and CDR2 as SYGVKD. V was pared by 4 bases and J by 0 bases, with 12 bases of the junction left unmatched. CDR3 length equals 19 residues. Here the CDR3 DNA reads TGTGCCATCAGTGGGATAGCGGGGGGTACTCTAAGCTCCTACAATGAGCAGTTCTTC. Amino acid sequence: CAISGIAGGTLSSYNEQFF.

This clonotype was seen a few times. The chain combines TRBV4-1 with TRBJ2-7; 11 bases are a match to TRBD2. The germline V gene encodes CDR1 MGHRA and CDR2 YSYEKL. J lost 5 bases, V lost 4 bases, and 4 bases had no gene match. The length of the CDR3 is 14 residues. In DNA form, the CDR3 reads TGCGCCAGCAGCCCGGGACTAGCGGCTCACGAGCAGTACTTC. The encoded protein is CASSPGLAAHEQYF.

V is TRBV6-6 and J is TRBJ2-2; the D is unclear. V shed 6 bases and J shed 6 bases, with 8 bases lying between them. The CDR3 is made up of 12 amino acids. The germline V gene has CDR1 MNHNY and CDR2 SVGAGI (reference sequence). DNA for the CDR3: TGTGCCAGCAGCCCGGCGGCCGGGGAGCTGTTTTTT. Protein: CASSPAAGELFF.

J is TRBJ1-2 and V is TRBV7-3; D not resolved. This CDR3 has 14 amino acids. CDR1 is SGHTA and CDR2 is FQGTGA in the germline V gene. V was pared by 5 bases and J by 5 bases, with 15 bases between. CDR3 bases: TGTGCCAGCAGCCCGCAGCAGGATTCGTATGGCTACACCTTC. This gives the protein CASSPQQDSYGYTF.

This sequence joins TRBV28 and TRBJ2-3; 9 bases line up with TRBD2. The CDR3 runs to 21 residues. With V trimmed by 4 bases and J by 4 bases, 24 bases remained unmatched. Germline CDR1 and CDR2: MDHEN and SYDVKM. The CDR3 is CASSSYYQGLAGANKADTQYF. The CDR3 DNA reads TGTGCCAGCAGTTCCTACTATCAGGGGTTAGCGGGGGCTAATAAGGCAGATACGCAGTATTTT. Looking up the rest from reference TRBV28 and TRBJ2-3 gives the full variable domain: DVKVTQSSRYLVKRTGEKVFLECVQDMDHENMFWYRQDPGLGLRLIYFSYDVKMKEKGDIPEGYSVSREKKERFSLILESASTNQTSMYLCASSSYYQGLAGANKADTQYFGPGTRLTVL.

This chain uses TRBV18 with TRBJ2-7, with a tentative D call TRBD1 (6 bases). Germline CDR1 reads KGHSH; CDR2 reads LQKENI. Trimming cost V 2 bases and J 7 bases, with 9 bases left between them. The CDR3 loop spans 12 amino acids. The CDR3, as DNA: TGTGCCAGCTCACCAGGGGGCGAAGAGCAGTACTTC. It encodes CASSPGGEEQYF.

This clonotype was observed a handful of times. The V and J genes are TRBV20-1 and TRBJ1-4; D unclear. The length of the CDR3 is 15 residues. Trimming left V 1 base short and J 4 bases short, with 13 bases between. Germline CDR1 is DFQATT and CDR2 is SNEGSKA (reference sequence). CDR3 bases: TGCAGTGCTAGAGCTTCCCGGGTCGTTAATGAAAAACTGTTTTTT. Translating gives CSARASRVVNEKLFF.

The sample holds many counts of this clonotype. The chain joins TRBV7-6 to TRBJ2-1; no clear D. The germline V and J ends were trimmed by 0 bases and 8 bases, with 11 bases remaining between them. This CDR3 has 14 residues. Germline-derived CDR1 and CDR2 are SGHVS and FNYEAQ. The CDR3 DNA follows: TGTGCCAGCAGCTTAGCGTCCCGGTATGATGAGCAGTTCTTC. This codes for CASSLASRYDEQFF. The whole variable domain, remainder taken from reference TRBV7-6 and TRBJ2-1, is GAGVSQSPRYKVTKRGQDVALRCDPISGHVSLYWYRQALGQGPEFLTYFNYEAQQDKSGLPNDRFSAERPEGSISTLTIQRTEQRDSAMYRCASSLASRYDEQFFGPGTRLTVL.

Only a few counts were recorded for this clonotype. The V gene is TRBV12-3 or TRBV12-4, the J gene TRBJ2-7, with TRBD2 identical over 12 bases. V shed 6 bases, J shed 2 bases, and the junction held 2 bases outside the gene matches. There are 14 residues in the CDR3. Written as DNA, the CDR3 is TGTGCCAGCAGACGGACTAGCGGGGCCTACGAGCAGTACTTC. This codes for CASRRTSGAYEQYF.

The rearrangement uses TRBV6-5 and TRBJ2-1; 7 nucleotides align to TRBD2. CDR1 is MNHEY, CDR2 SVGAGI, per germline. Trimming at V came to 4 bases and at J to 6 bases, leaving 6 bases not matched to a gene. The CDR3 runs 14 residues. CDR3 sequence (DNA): TGTGCCAGCAGTTCCCCCAGCGGGGTCAATGAGCAGTTCTTC. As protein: CASSSPSGVNEQFF.

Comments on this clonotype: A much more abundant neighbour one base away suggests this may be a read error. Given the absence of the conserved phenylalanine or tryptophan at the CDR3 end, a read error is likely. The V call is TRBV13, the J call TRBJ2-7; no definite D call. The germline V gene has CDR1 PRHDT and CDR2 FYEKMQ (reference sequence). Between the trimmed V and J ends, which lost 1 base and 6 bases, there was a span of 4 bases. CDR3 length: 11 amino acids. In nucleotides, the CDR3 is TGTGCCAGCAGCTTAGCTGCCGAGCAGTACCTC. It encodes CASSLAAEQYL.

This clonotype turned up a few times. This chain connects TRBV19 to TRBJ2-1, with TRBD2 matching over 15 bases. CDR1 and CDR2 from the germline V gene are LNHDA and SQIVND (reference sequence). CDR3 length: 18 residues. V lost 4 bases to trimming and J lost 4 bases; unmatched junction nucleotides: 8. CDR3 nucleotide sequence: TGTGCCAGTAGTAGGTCCGGGACTAGCGGGGGGACGTACAATGAGCAGTTCTTC. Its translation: CASSRSGTSGGTYNEQFF.

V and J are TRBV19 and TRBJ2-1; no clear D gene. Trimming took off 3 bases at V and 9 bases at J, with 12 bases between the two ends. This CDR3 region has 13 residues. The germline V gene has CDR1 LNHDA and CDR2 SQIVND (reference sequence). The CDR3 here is CASSMGGGPEQFF. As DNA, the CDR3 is TGTGCCAGTAGTATGGGTGGCGGTCCTGAGCAGTTCTTC.

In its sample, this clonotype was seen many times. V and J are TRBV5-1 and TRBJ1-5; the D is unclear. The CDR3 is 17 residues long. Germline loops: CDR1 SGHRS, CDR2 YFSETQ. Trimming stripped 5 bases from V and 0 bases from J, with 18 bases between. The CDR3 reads CASRFRGGHLSNQPQHF. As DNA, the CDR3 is TGCGCCAGCAGATTCCGGGGAGGGCACCTTAGCAATCAGCCCCAGCATTTT.

The CDR3 reads CASTGRTNEKLFF. The CDR3, as DNA: TGTGCCAGCACGGGGCGCACTAATGAAAAACTGTTTTTT. The V gene is TRBV12-3 or TRBV12-4, the J gene TRBJ1-4, with D possibly TRBD1 on 5 matching bases. CDR3 length: 13 amino acids. The V and J ends lost 7 bases and 2 bases respectively, with 8 bases between them.

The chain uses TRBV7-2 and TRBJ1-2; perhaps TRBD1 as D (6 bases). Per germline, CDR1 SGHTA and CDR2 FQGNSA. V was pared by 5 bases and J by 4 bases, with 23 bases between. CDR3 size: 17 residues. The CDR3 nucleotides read TGTGCCAGCAGCAAAGCAGGAGGGGGGGCTGGGGTCTATGGCTACACCTTC. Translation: CASSKAGGGAGVYGYTF.

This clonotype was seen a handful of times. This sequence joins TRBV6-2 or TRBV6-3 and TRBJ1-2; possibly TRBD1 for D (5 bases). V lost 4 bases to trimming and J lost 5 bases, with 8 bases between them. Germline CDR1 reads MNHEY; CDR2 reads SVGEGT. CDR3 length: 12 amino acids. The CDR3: CASSSAGYGYTF. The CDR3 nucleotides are TGTGCCAGCAGTTCAGCAGGGTATGGCTACACCTTC.

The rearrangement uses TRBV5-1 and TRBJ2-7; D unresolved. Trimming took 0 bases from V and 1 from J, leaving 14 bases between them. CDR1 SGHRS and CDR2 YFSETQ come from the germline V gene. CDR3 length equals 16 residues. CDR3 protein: CASSLAASQPSYEQYF. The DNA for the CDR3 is TGCGCCAGCAGCTTGGCCGCGAGTCAGCCGTCCTACGAGCAGTACTTC.

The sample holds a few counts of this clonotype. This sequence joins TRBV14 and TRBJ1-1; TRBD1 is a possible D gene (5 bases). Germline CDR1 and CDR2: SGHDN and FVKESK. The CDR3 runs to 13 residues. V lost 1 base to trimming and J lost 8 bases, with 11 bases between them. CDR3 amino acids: CASSQVGAREAFF. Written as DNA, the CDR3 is TGTGCCAGCAGCCAAGTCGGGGCTAGGGAAGCTTTCTTT.

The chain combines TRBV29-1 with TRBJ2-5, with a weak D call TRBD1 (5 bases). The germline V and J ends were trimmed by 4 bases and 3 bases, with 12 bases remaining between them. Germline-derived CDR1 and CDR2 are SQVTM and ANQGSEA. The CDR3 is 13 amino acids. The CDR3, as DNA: TGCAGCGTTGCAGACAGTCCAAAAGAGACCCAGTACTTC. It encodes CSVADSPKETQYF.

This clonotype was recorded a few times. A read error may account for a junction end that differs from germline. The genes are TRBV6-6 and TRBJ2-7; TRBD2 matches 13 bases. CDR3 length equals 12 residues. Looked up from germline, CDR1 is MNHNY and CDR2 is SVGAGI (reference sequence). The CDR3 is CASSLTSGGDNF. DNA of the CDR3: TGTGCCAGCAGCCTAACTAGCGGGGGGGACAACTTC.

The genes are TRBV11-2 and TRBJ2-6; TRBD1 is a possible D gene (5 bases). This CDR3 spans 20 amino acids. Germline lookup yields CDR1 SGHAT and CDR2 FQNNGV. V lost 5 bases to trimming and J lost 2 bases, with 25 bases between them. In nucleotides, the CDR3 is TGTGCCAGCAGCCACAGACGTGGGGCCCACTTCCTGACTGGGGCCAACGTCCTGACTTTC. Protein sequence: CASSHRRGAHFLTGANVLTF.

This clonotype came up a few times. The CDR3 region has the DNA TGTGCCAGCAGCGGCAGGGGGCTAGGGGCCAACGTCCTGACTTTC. This codes for CASSGRGLGANVLTF. The chain combines TRBV6-2 or TRBV6-3 with TRBJ2-6; 8 bases fit TRBD1. There are 15 residues in the CDR3. V shed 6 bases and J 4 bases; nucleotides not matched to a gene: 5. Germline V gene sequence: CDR1 MNHEY, CDR2 SVGEGT.

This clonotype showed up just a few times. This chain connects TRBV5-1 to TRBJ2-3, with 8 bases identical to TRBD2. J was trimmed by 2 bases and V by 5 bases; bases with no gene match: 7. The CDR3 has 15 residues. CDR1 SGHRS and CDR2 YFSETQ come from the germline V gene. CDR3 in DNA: TGCGCCAGCAGGATATTAGCGGGGCCCACAGATACGCAGTATTTT. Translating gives CASRILAGPTDTQYF.

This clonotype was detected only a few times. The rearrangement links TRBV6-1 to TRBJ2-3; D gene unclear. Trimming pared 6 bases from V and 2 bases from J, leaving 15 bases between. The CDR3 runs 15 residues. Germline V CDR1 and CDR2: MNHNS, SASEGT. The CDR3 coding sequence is TGTGCCAGCAGAGCCTACCAGCAGGTCACAGATACGCAGTATTTT. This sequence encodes CASRAYQQVTDTQYF.